The 10 T cell receptor beta chains below were found in one sample sequenced in a study of cytomegalovirus exposure and HLA in healthy donors. The PCR had 60 Vbeta and 13 Jbeta primers. Libraries were prepared by immunoSEQ multiplex PCR; TCRdb keeps only in-frame clonotypes and omits some of them. The sample table sets out around 65,000 clones. Sequenced sample: PBMCs. The source is a man aged 30 to 45 in good health and CMV-seropositive.

This chain's CDR3 is CASSPQASTNNSPLHF. The CDR3 nucleotides read TGTGCCAGCAGCCCCCAGGCGAGTACGAATAATTCACCCCTCCACTTT. This sequence joins TRBV7-2 and TRBJ1-6; D unclear. The CDR3 has 16 amino acids. Germline V gives CDR1 SGHTA, CDR2 FQGNSA. V was pared by 5 bases and J by 5 bases, with 16 bases between. The full variable domain, its missing parts supplied by reference TRBV7-2 and TRBJ1-6, is GAGVSQSPSNKVTEKGKDVELRCDPISGHTALYWYRQSLGQGLEFLIYFQGNSAPDKSGLPSDRFSAERTGGSVSTLTIQRTQQEDSAVYLCASSPQASTNNSPLHFGNGTRLTVT.

The chain has TRBV6-1 and TRBJ1-2; D perhaps matches TRBD1 (5 bases). The CDR3 covers 14 residues. Germline CDR1 is MNHNS and CDR2 is SASEGT. Trimming cost V 0 bases and J 4 bases, with 9 bases left between them. The CDR3 nucleotides read TGTGCCAGCAGTGAAGCGTGGGGCCTCTATGGCTACACCTTC. Amino acids: CASSEAWGLYGYTF.

The chain couples TRBV18 to TRBJ1-1, with D possibly matching TRBD1 (6 bases). V dropped 0 bases and J dropped 1 base, with 18 bases sitting between them. CDR1 and CDR2 from the germline V gene are KGHSH and LQKENI. This CDR3 spans 18 amino acids. CDR3 nucleotides: TGTGCCAGCTCACCACCTAGCGGGGGCCTGCGGAGGAACACTGAAGCTTTCTTT. Protein: CASSPPSGGLRRNTEAFF.

For this clone: The same CDR3 is also encoded by other DNA sequences in this sample. V usage is TRBV5-1 and J usage is TRBJ2-5; possibly TRBD1 for D (6 bases). Deletions cut 4 bases from V and 4 bases from J, with 11 bases between. This CDR3 comprises 13 residues. Germline-derived CDR1 and CDR2 are SGHRS and YFSETQ. CDR3 in amino acids: CASSPDRGETQYF. The CDR3 DNA sequence: TGCGCCAGCAGCCCGGACAGAGGAGAGACCCAGTACTTC.

The J gene is TRBJ2-7, the V gene TRBV7-9; 8 nucleotides line up with TRBD1. The CDR3 has 15 amino acids. Germline loops: CDR1 SEHNR, CDR2 FQNEAQ (reference sequence). V was pared by 4 bases and J by 4 bases, with 9 bases of the junction left unmatched. CDR3: CASSSGQAVYYEQYF. As DNA, the CDR3 is TGTGCCAGCAGCTCGGGACAGGCGGTTTATTACGAGCAGTACTTC.

This chain uses TRBV6-1 with TRBJ2-1, with TRBD1 matching 9 bases. This CDR3 is 15 amino acids long. The J segment lost 10 bases and the V segment lost 6 bases, leaving 13 bases of the junction unmatched. Germline V gene lookup returns CDR1 MNHNS and CDR2 SASEGT. CDR3 region: CASRPGQGLLEEQFF. CDR3 bases: TGTGCCAGCAGGCCGGGACAGGGTCTTTTAGAGGAGCAGTTCTTC.

For the CDR3, the DNA is TGTGCCATCAGCAACAGAGATACGCAGTATTTT. This translates into CAISNRDTQYF. The chain joins TRBV10-3 to TRBJ2-3; D is undetermined. This CDR3 comprises 11 residues. Germline V gives CDR1 ENHRY, CDR2 SYGVKD. Trimming removed 6 bases at V and 5 bases at J, with 6 bases between.

The chain carries TRBV5-1 and TRBJ2-5; TRBD2 aligns across 9 bases. The germline CDR1 and CDR2 sequences are SGHRS and YFSETQ. V was pared by 2 bases and J by 1 base, with 6 bases of the junction left unmatched. This CDR3 has 16 amino acids. This CDR3 reads CASSFLAGGTQETQYF. The CDR3 DNA sequence: TGCGCCAGCAGCTTTTTGGCGGGAGGGACCCAAGAGACCCAGTACTTC.

This chain joins TRBV6-1 and TRBJ2-5; perhaps TRBD2 as D (7 bases). The CDR3 contains 15 residues. The V end was cut by 2 bases, the J end by 1 base, with 11 bases between. Per the germline V gene, CDR1 is MNHNS and CDR2 is SASEGT. The DNA for the CDR3 is TGTGCCAGCAGTGAAATCGCGGGGGCCCAAGAGACCCAGTACTTC. Protein sequence: CASSEIAGAQETQYF.

The chain is built from TRBV5-6 and TRBJ2-3, with TRBD1 matching over 10 bases. The junction had 8 bases not matched to a gene; V was cut back by 4 bases and J by 6 bases. There are 15 residues in the CDR3. Germline V CDR1 and CDR2: SGHDT, YYEEEE. DNA of the CDR3: TGTGCCAGCAGCGAGGGACAGGGGATATTGGATACGCAGTATTTT. This gives the protein CASSEGQGILDTQYF.